One and the same sample provided the 23 T cell receptor beta chains below, sequenced in a study of T cells in Graves' hyperthyroidism and ophthalmopathy. Regions amplified from RNA transcripts were the TCR beta CDR3 regions. The primer set for the first-round RT-PCR of the TCR CDR3 was HTBI. TCRdb recomputed calls from the multiplex PCR reads with MiXCR, one row per CDR3 protein. The sample contains about 400,000 distinct CDR3 sequences, roughly 14% of which appear only once. The sequencing sample was made of blood. These receptors came from a man between 18 and 35 years old with Graves' ophthalmopathy.

This clonotype was counted only a few times. The gene calls are TRBV19 and TRBJ2-7; D not resolved. This CDR3 has 12 amino acids. V was clipped by 1 base and J by 2 bases, with 3 bases between them. From germline, CDR1 is LNHDA and CDR2 SQIVND (reference sequence). CDR3 in DNA: TGTGCCAGTAGTATAGTTCCCTACGAGCAGTACTTC. Its protein is CASSIVPYEQYF.

This clonotype was observed a handful of times. V gene TRBV11-3 combines with J gene TRBJ2-2, with D possibly TRBD2 on 6 matching bases. The CDR3 runs to 14 residues. The germline V and J ends were trimmed by 3 bases and 5 bases, with 10 bases remaining between them. Germline V gene data show CDR1 as SGHNT and CDR2 as YENEEA. The CDR3, as DNA: TGTGCCAGCAGCTTGGGCGGGGCTACCGGGGAGCTGTTTTTT. It is translated as CASSLGGATGELFF.

This clonotype occurred many times. The chain couples TRBV18 to TRBJ2-3; no definite D call. Germline V gene sequence: CDR1 KGHSH, CDR2 LQKENI. The V and J ends lost 0 bases and 2 bases respectively, with 6 bases between them. There are 14 residues in the CDR3. DNA of the CDR3: TGTGCCAGCTCACCACCTCCACACACAGATACGCAGTATTTT. It yields the protein CASSPPPHTDTQYF.

The rearrangement joins TRBV25-1 to TRBJ1-2, with D uncertain. The germline gives CDR1 MGHDK, CDR2 SYGVNS. This CDR3 is 14 amino acids long. V gave up 0 bases and J gave up 4 bases, with 9 bases separating them. The CDR3 region has the DNA TGTGCCAGCAGTGAATACCGATTGGGCTATGGCTACACCTTC. Its translation is CASSEYRLGYGYTF.

The sample holds many counts of this clonotype. V usage is TRBV19 and J usage is TRBJ2-1; 10 bases are shared with TRBD1. The CDR3 runs 16 residues. The J segment lost 6 bases and the V segment lost 7 bases, leaving 12 bases of the junction unmatched. Germline-derived CDR1 and CDR2 are LNHDA and SQIVND (reference sequence). The CDR3 bases are TGTGCCAGTACCATATCCCGGGACAGGGGAGGCAATGAGCAGTTCTTC. Its protein product is CASTISRDRGGNEQFF.

This clonotype occurred a few times. The gene calls are TRBV27 and TRBJ1-5, with 7 positions matching TRBD1. The CDR3 runs to 15 residues. Germline CDR1 is MNHEY and CDR2 is SMNVEV (reference sequence). V trimming: 8 bases; J trimming: 4 bases; junction bases outside the gene matches: 11. Written as DNA, the CDR3 is TGTGCCAGCGCAGTTAGAGGGGGCACAAATCAGCCCCAGCATTTT. Its protein is CASAVRGGTNQPQHF.

CDR3 sequence (DNA): TGTGCCAGCGCCAGCGGACTAGCGGGGGCCGTAGATACGCAGTATTTT. This codes for CASASGLAGAVDTQYF. The rearrangement uses TRBV11-2 and TRBJ2-3; 13 nucleotides line up with TRBD2. The CDR3 length is 16 residues. Per the germline V gene, CDR1 is SGHAT and CDR2 is FQNNGV. V trimming: 8 bases; J trimming: 5 bases; junction bases outside the gene matches: 10.

A word on this clonotype: One junction end disagrees with the germline gene, perhaps due to a read error. This chain connects TRBV5-4 to TRBJ2-3; D gene uncertain. There are 11 residues in the CDR3. In germline, CDR1 is SGHNT, CDR2 YYREEE (reference sequence). CDR3 bases: TGTGCCAGCGGCTTGGAGGATACGCAGTATTTT. Its protein is CASGLEDTQYF. Using reference TRBV5-4 and TRBJ2-3 for the parts outside the CDR3, the full variable domain is ETGVTQSPTHLIKTRGQQVTLRCSSQSGHNTVSWYQQALGQGPQFIFQYYREEENGRGNFPPRFSGLQFPNYSSELNVNALELDDSALYLCASGLEDTQYFGPGTRLTVL.

This clonotype was picked up many times. The V gene is TRBV5-1, the J gene TRBJ2-2, with a possible D match to TRBD2 (5 bases). CDR3 length: 13 amino acids. V was pared by 4 bases and J by 7 bases, with 11 bases between. Germline CDR1 and CDR2: SGHRS and YFSETQ. CDR3 coding DNA: TGCGCCAGCAGCGAGACCCGGGGCGGGGAGCTGTTTTTT. Translating it yields CASSETRGGELFF.

Ten or more counts support this clonotype. The chain joins TRBV27 to TRBJ2-7, with D unresolved. Looked up from germline, CDR1 is MNHEY and CDR2 is SMNVEV (reference sequence). Trimming pared 5 bases from V and 2 bases from J, leaving 13 bases between. The CDR3 loop spans 14 amino acids. The CDR3 sequence is CASSITATTYEQYF. DNA for the CDR3: TGTGCCAGCAGTATCACAGCCACCACCTACGAGCAGTACTTC.

CDR3 amino acids: CSAKGDRVVEQYF. The CDR3 DNA follows: TGCAGTGCCAAAGGGGACAGGGTAGTCGAGCAGTACTTC. The chain recombines TRBV20-1 with TRBJ2-7; TRBD1 agrees at 9 bases. Germline loops: CDR1 DFQATT, CDR2 SNEGSKA (reference sequence). V shed 6 bases and J 6 bases; nucleotides not matched to a gene: 9. CDR3 length: 13 amino acids.

This clonotype was detected ten times or more. The chain couples TRBV11-2 to TRBJ1-4; D is uncertain. Trimming stripped 0 bases from V and 11 bases from J, with 13 bases between. CDR3 length: 14 residues. CDR1 and CDR2 from the germline V gene are SGHAT and FQNNGV. The DNA of the CDR3 is TGTGCCAGCAGCTTAGAAGGACCTCTGAACAAACTGTTTTTT. Protein sequence: CASSLEGPLNKLFF.

This clonotype showed up many times. This chain connects TRBV11-2 to TRBJ2-2; D call uncertain. V lost 4 bases and J lost 6, with 6 bases in between. This CDR3 comprises 12 residues. The germline V gene encodes CDR1 SGHAT and CDR2 FQNNGV. The CDR3 nucleotides read TGTGCCAGCAGCTGGGCTCCCGGGGAGCTGTTTTTT. Translation gives CASSWAPGELFF.

This rearrangement joins TRBV24-1 to TRBJ2-5; D unclear. Between the trimmed V and J ends, which lost 4 bases and 1 base, there was a span of 9 bases. Germline V CDR1 and CDR2: KGHDR, SFDVKD. The CDR3 contains 14 residues. In DNA form, the CDR3 reads TGTGCCACCAGTGACTTCGGCTCCCAAGAGACCCAGTACTTC. This encodes CATSDFGSQETQYF.

This clonotype was recorded a few times. V and J are TRBV27 and TRBJ2-1; D remains ambiguous. With 7 bases removed from V and 2 bases from J, the gap between germline ends came to 18 bases. Germline CDR1 and CDR2: MNHEY and SMNVEV (reference sequence). This CDR3 has 16 residues. The CDR3 nucleotides are TGTGCCAGCACCCTACCCCCCGGGCCACCCTACAATGAGCAGTTCTTC. It encodes CASTLPPGPPYNEQFF.

The count of this clonotype is one. A read error may be the cause here, since a much bigger clone is one base away. The chain combines TRBV6-2 or TRBV6-3 with TRBJ1-4; D possibly corresponds to TRBD1 (5 bases). Germline CDR1 and CDR2: MNHEY and SVGEGT. The CDR3 runs 14 residues. The CDR3 sequence is CASRGEATNGKLFF. In DNA form, the CDR3 reads TGTGCCAGCCGGGGCGAGGCAACTAATGGAAAACTGTTTTTT.

V gene TRBV11-2 combines with J gene TRBJ2-5, with D unresolved. Trimming pared 2 bases from V and 5 bases from J, leaving 18 bases between. This CDR3 has 16 amino acids. From germline, CDR1 is SGHAT and CDR2 FQNNGV. As DNA, the CDR3 is TGTGCCAGCAGCTTAAAGTATGCTCGATTAGGGGAGACCCAGTACTTC. It codes for CASSLKYARLGETQYF.

This clonotype was found many times. V and J are TRBV28 and TRBJ1-3; 7 bases are a match to TRBD1. Germline V CDR1 and CDR2: MDHEN, SYDVKM. With 7 bases clipped from V and 0 bases from J, the junction kept 6 bases outside the gene matches. The CDR3 has 15 residues. The CDR3 nucleotides read TGTGCCAGCATCCCGGGACAGAGCTCTGGAAACACCATATATTTT. This encodes CASIPGQSSGNTIYF.

This clonotype was counted many times. The V gene is TRBV12-3 or TRBV12-4, the J gene TRBJ1-1, with D maybe TRBD1 (5 bases). The CDR3 consists of 13 residues. Deletions cut 3 bases from V and 3 bases from J, with 8 bases between. CDR3 sequence: CASSFEGDTEAFF. The CDR3 nucleotides read TGTGCCAGCAGTTTCGAAGGGGACACTGAAGCTTTCTTT.

This clonotype has a count of ten or more. This chain links TRBV7-2 with TRBJ2-7; 10 positions match TRBD1. Germline values: CDR1 SGHTA, CDR2 FQGNSA. V dropped 5 bases and J dropped 0; count of bases not matched to a gene: 4. CDR3 length: 15 amino acids. This CDR3 reads CASSPGQGNSYEQYF. The CDR3 nucleotides read TGTGCCAGCAGCCCGGGACAGGGGAACTCCTACGAGCAGTACTTC.

This clonotype showed up many times. This rearrangement joins TRBV27 to TRBJ2-3; D unresolved. The ends were cut back, 9 bases at V and 1 base at J, with 17 bases in the middle. The CDR3 sequence is 15 residues long. Germline values: CDR1 MNHEY, CDR2 SMNVEV (reference sequence). In DNA, the CDR3 is TGTGCCAGTCTAAACAAAGGGCCTGGCACAGATACGCAGTATTTT. Its protein is CASLNKGPGTDTQYF.

The chain has TRBV10-3 and TRBJ2-4; a weak D match, TRBD1 (6 bases). This CDR3 contains 15 residues. Germline V lookup: CDR1 ENHRY, CDR2 SYGVKD. The V end was cut by 10 bases, the J end by 0 bases, with 16 bases between. Here the CDR3 DNA reads TGTGCCACCGCCACCGGGACACTAGCCAAAAACATTCAGTACTTC. Protein product: CATATGTLAKNIQYF.

This clonotype was observed many times. V usage is TRBV27 and J usage is TRBJ1-5, with TRBD1 as a possible D gene (5 bases). Germline-derived CDR1 and CDR2 are MNHEY and SMNVEV (reference sequence). V was cut by 2 bases and J by 3 bases, with 8 bases left in between. The CDR3 runs 14 residues. CDR3 protein: CASSLRGDNQPQHF. CDR3 nucleotides: TGTGCCAGCAGTTTACGGGGGGACAATCAGCCCCAGCATTTT.